Listed here are 16 T cell receptor beta chains from one sample, sequenced in a study of T cell responses to AZD1222 COVID-19 vaccine. Here immunoSEQ multiplex PCR was the method, and the copy in TCRdb shows in-frame clones only, minus some. The table includes around 200,000 clones, approximately 93% detected once. Specimen: peripheral blood, collected on day 0 of AZD1222 vaccination. These receptors were collected from an adult in good health.

This chain connects TRBV7-9 to TRBJ2-1; D remains ambiguous. In germline, CDR1 is SEHNR, CDR2 FQNEAQ (reference sequence). V dropped 0 bases and J dropped 4 bases, with 10 bases sitting between them. This CDR3 has 15 amino acids. The CDR3 DNA reads TGTGCCAGCAGCTTAGCGCTCGGGCTTTACAATGAGCAGTTCTTC. It encodes CASSLALGLYNEQFF.

This chain joins TRBV6-5 and TRBJ2-7; perhaps TRBD1 as D (6 bases). The V and J ends lost 5 bases and 9 bases respectively, with 17 bases between them. Germline CDR1 MNHEY, CDR2 SVGAGI. CDR3 length: 13 amino acids. DNA of the CDR3: TGTGCCAGCAGTCCACAGGGTCCCCGGCGGCAGTACTTC. It translates to CASSPQGPRRQYF.

In DNA form, the CDR3 reads TGTGCCAGCAGTTACTCGTACAGGGGGGATGAAAAACTGTTTTTT. It codes for CASSYSYRGDEKLFF. The chain couples TRBV6-5 to TRBJ1-4, with TRBD1 matching 8 bases. J lost 6 bases, V lost 0 bases, and 3 bases had no gene match. The CDR3 contains 15 residues. Germline lookup yields CDR1 MNHEY and CDR2 SVGAGI.

This chain uses TRBV27 with TRBJ2-7, with D perhaps matching TRBD2 (6 bases). The germline CDR1 and CDR2 sequences are MNHEY and SMNVEV (reference sequence). This CDR3 is 14 amino acids long. Trimming removed 9 bases at V and 3 bases at J, with 18 bases between. In nucleotides, the CDR3 is TGTGCCAGTGCCGCGGGTAGCGGAAACTACGAGCAGTACTTC. Residues: CASAAGSGNYEQYF.

Points on this clone: Other DNA sequences in the sample encode the same CDR3. J is TRBJ2-5 and V is TRBV18; D ambiguous. CDR3 length equals 12 residues. Trimming removed 3 bases at V and 2 bases at J, with 4 bases between. In germline, CDR1 is KGHSH, CDR2 LQKENI. This CDR3 is CASSPRQETQYF. The CDR3 nucleotides read TGTGCCAGCTCACCCAGACAAGAGACCCAGTACTTC.

The chain employs TRBV4-1 and TRBJ1-5, with no clear D. Germline loops: CDR1 MGHRA, CDR2 YSYEKL. The CDR3 runs to 13 residues. The V and J ends lost 0 bases and 7 bases respectively, with 7 bases between them. As DNA, the CDR3 is TGCGCCAGCAGCCAAGATAAAGACCAGCCCCAGCATTTT. Translating gives CASSQDKDQPQHF.

V gene TRBV28 combines with J gene TRBJ1-3; D is uncertain. The CDR3 has 12 amino acids. Between the trimmed V and J ends, which lost 6 bases and 4 bases, there was a span of 7 bases. In germline, CDR1 is MDHEN, CDR2 SYDVKM. The CDR3 protein is CASRDQGNTIYF. In DNA, the CDR3 is TGTGCCAGCAGAGACCAAGGAAACACCATATATTTT.

This chain connects TRBV24-1 to TRBJ2-1, with 9 bases fitting TRBD2. The CDR3 has 13 amino acids. The V and J ends lost 11 bases and 8 bases, in that order; junction bases with no gene match: 9. CDR1 and CDR2 (germline): KGHDR, SFDVKD. The CDR3 DNA sequence: TGTGCCAGCAGGGGTAGCGGGAGCGATGAGCAGTTCTTC. Translating it yields CASRGSGSDEQFF.

Concerning this clone: Other DNA sequences of this sample code for an identical CDR3. The chain couples TRBV5-1 to TRBJ2-5; D gene unclear. The CDR3 totals 12 residues. Trimming removed 3 bases from V and 2 bases from J, with 5 bases in between. Germline V gives CDR1 SGHRS, CDR2 YFSETQ. CDR3 nucleotide sequence: TGCGCCAGCAGCTCAAGTCAAGAGACCCAGTACTTC. Translating it yields CASSSSQETQYF.

V and J are TRBV3-1 (or the pseudogene TRBV3-2) and TRBJ2-7, with D perhaps matching TRBD2 (6 bases). The CDR3 contains 16 residues. The germline gives CDR1 LGHDT, CDR2 YNNKEL (reference sequence). The V end was cut by 4 bases, the J end by 0 bases, with 16 bases between. CDR3 region: CASSPNAGRSSYEQYF. CDR3 nucleotides: TGTGCCAGCAGCCCGAACGCGGGACGAAGCTCCTACGAGCAGTACTTC.

This chain uses TRBV25-1 with TRBJ2-1; the match to TRBD2 covers 13 bases. The CDR3 runs 15 residues. The V gene's germline CDR1 is MGHDK and CDR2 SYGVNS. After removal of 5 bases from V and 9 bases from J, the junction contained 7 bases not matched to a gene. The CDR3 region has the DNA TGTGCCAGCAGTCCTCGGACTAGCGGGAGAGGTGAGCAGTTCTTC. It yields the protein CASSPRTSGRGEQFF. The whole variable domain, filled in from reference TRBV25-1 and TRBJ2-1, reads EADIYQTPRYLVIGTGKKITLECSQTMGHDKMYWYQQDPGMELHLIHYSYGVNSTEKGDLSSESTVSRIRTEHFPLTLESARPSHTSQYLCASSPRTSGRGEQFFGPGTRLTVL.

CDR3: CASSELGRNTGELFF. The DNA for the CDR3 is TGCGCCAGCAGTGAGTTGGGCAGGAACACCGGGGAGCTGTTTTTT. This rearrangement joins TRBV10-1 to TRBJ2-2, with no clear D. V was shortened by 1 base and J by 1 base, with 7 bases between the two germline ends. This CDR3 is built from 15 residues. CDR1 is WNHNN and CDR2 is SYGVQD in the germline V gene (reference sequence).

V usage is TRBV6-5 and J usage is TRBJ2-7; possible D gene TRBD1, 6 bases. Germline-derived CDR1 and CDR2 are MNHEY and SVGAGI. The CDR3 is made up of 16 amino acids. The V and J ends lost 0 bases and 2 bases respectively, with 14 bases between them. DNA of the CDR3: TGTGCCAGCAGTTACTCAGGCAGGGGCAACCCCTACGAGCAGTACTTC. Residues: CASSYSGRGNPYEQYF.

The J gene is TRBJ1-2, the V gene TRBV7-9; D unclear. Trimming removed 4 bases at V and 7 bases at J, with 7 bases between. Germline V gene lookup returns CDR1 SEHNR and CDR2 FQNEAQ (reference sequence). This CDR3 has 11 amino acids. The CDR3 DNA reads TGTGCCAGCAGCTCGGGTGCTGGCTACACCTTC. It yields the protein CASSSGAGYTF. Together with reference TRBV7-9 and TRBJ1-2, the CDR3 gives the full variable domain: DTGVSQNPRHKITKRGQNVTFRCDPISEHNRLYWYRQTLGQGPEFLTYFQNEAQLEKSRLLSDRFSAERPKGSFSTLEIQRTEQGDSAMYLCASSSGAGYTFGSGTRLTVV.

V gene TRBV6-4 combines with J gene TRBJ2-7, with D uncertain. The CDR3 is 13 residues long. V was trimmed by 4 bases and J by 3 bases, leaving 10 bases between them. The germline V gene encodes CDR1 MRHNA and CDR2 SNTAGT. CDR3 in amino acids: CASSARPGYEQYF. As DNA, the CDR3 is TGTGCCAGCAGTGCCAGGCCGGGCTACGAGCAGTACTTC.

The J gene is TRBJ2-2, the V gene TRBV7-2; tentative D call: TRBD1 (6 bases). CDR1 and CDR2 (germline): SGHTA, FQGNSA. The CDR3 is made up of 16 amino acids. V dropped 5 bases and J dropped 6 bases, with 19 bases sitting between them. Here the CDR3 reads CASSPQGRDLAGELFF. DNA for the CDR3: TGTGCCAGCAGCCCACAGGGTAGGGATTTGGCCGGGGAGCTGTTTTTT.